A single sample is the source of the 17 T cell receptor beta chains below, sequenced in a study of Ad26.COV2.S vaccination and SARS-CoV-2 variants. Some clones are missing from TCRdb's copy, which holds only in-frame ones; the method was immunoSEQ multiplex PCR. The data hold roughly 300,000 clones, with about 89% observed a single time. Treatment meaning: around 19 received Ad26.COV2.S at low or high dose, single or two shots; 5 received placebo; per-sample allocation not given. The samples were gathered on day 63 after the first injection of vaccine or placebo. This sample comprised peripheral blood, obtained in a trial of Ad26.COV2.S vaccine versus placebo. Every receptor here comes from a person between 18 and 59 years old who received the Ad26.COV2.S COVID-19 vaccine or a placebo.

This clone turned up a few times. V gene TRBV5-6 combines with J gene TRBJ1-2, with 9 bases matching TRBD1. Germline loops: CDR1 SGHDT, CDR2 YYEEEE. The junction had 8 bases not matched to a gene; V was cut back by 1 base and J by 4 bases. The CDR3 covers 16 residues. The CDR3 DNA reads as TGTGCCAGCAGCTTGCGGGACAGGGCGTTTGGCTATGGCTACACCTTC. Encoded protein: CASSLRDRAFGYGYTF.

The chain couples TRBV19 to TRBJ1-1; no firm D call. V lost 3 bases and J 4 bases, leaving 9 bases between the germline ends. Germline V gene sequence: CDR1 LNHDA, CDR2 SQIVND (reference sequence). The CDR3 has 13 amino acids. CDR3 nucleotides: TGTGCCAGTAGTATCGGGGTAAGCACTGAAGCTTTCTTT. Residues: CASSIGVSTEAFF.

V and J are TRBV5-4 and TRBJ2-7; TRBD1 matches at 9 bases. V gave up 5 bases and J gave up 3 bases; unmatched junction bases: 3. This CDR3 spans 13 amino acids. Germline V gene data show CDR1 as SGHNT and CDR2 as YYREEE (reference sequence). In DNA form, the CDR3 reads TGTGCCAGCAGACAGGGGGCTGACTACGAGCAGTACTTC. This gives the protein CASRQGADYEQYF.

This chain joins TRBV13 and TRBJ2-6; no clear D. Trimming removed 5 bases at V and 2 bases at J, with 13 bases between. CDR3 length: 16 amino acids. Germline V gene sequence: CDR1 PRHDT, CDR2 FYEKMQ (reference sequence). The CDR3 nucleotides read TGTGCCAGCAGCCAAGACGGCGTAGCTGGGGCCAACGTCCTGACTTTC. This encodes CASSQDGVAGANVLTF.

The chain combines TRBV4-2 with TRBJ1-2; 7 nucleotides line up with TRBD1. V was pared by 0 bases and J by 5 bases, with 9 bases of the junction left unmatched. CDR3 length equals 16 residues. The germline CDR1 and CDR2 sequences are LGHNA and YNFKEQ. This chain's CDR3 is CASSQEVGGPGYGYTF. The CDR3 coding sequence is TGTGCCAGCAGCCAAGAAGTAGGGGGCCCAGGGTATGGCTACACCTTC.

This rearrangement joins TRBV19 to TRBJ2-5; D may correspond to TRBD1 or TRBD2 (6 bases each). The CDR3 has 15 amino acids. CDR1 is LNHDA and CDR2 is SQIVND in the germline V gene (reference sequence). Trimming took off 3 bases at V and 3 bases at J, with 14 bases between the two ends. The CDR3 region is CASSIGGRVEETQYF. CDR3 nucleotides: TGTGCCAGTAGTATTGGGGGGCGCGTCGAAGAGACCCAGTACTTC.

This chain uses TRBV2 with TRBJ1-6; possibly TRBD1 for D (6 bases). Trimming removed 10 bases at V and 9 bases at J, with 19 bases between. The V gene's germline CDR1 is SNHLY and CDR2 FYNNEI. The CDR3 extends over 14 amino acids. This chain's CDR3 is CANAEGEGGSPLHF. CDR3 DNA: TGTGCCAACGCCGAGGGGGAAGGGGGTTCACCCCTCCACTTT.

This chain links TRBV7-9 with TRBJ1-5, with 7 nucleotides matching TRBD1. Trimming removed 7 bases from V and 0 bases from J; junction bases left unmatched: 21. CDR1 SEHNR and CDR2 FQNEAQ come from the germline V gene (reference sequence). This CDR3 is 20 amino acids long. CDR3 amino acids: CASTLQGGVESLYSNQPQHF. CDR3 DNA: TGTGCCAGCACTCTCCAGGGGGGCGTTGAGTCCTTGTATAGCAATCAGCCCCAGCATTTT.

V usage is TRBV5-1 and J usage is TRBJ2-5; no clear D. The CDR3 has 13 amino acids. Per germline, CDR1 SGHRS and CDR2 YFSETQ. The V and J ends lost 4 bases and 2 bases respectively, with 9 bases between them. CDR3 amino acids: CASSLQLQETQYF. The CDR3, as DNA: TGCGCCAGCAGCCTACAGCTACAAGAGACCCAGTACTTC.

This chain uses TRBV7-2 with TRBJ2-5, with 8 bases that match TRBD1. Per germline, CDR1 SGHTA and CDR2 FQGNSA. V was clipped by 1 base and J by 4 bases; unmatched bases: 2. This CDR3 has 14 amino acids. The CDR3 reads CASSLGQGTETQYF. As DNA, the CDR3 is TGTGCCAGCAGCTTAGGACAGGGGACAGAGACCCAGTACTTC.

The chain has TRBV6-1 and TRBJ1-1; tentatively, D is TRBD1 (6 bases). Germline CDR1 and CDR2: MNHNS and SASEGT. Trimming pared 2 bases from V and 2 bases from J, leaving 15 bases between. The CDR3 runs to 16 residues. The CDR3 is CASSEYLGTPNTEAFF. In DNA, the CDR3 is TGTGCCAGCAGTGAATATCTGGGGACACCCAACACTGAAGCTTTCTTT.

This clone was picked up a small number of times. CDR3 sequence (DNA): TGTGCCATCAGGTCAGAACTCAATTCACCCCTCCACTTT. Protein: CAIRSELNSPLHF. The V gene is TRBV10-3, the J gene TRBJ1-6, with no clear D. Trimming left V 6 bases short and J 7 bases short, with 10 bases between. From germline, CDR1 is ENHRY and CDR2 SYGVKD. The CDR3 contains 13 residues.

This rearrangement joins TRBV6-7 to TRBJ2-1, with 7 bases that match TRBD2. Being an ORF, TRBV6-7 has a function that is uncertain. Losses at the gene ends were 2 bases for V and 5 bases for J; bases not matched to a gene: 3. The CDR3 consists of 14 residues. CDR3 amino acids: CASSYGGEDNEQFF. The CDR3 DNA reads TGTGCCAGCAGTTACGGGGGGGAAGACAATGAGCAGTTCTTC.

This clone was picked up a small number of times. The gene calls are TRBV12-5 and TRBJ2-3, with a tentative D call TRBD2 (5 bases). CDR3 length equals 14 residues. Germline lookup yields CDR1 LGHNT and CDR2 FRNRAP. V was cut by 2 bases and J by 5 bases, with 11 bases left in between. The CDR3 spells CASGLSGSQDTQYF. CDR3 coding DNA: TGTGCTAGTGGTTTGTCGGGGAGCCAAGATACGCAGTATTTT.

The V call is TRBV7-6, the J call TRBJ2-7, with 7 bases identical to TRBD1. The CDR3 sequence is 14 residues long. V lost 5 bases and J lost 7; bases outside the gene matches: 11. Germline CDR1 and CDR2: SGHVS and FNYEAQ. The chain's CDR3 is CASSPPGQPEEQYF. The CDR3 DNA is TGTGCCAGCAGCCCGCCGGGACAGCCGGAGGAGCAGTACTTC.

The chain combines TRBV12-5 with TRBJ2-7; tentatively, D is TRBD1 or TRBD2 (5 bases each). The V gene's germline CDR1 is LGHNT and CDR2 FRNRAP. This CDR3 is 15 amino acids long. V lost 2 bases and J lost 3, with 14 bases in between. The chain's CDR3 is CASGLSPGTGYEQYF. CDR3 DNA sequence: TGTGCTAGTGGTTTGTCTCCCGGGACGGGCTACGAGCAGTACTTC.

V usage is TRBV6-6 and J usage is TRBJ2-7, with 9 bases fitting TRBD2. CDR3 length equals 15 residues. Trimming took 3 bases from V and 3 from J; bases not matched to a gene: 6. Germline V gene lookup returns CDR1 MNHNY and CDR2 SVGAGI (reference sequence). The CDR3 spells CASSYGGRADYEQYF. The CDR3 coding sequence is TGTGCCAGCAGTTATGGCGGGAGGGCCGACTACGAGCAGTACTTC.